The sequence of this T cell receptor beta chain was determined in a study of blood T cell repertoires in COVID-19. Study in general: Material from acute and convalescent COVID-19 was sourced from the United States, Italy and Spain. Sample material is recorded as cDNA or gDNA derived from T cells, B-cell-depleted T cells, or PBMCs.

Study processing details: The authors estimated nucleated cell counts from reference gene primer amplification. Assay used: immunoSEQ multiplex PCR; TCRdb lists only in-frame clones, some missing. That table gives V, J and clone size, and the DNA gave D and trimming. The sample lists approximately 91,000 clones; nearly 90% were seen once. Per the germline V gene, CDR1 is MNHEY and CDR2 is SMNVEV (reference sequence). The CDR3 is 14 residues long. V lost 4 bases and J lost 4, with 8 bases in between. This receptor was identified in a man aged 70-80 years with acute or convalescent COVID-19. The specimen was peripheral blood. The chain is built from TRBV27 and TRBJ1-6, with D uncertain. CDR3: CASSYLVYNSPLHF. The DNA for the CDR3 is TGTGCCAGCAGTTATCTTGTGTATAATTCACCCCTCCACTTT.